The 2 T cell receptor beta chains listed next were all sequenced from one sample in a study of T cell responses to AZD1222 COVID-19 vaccine. Method: immunoSEQ multiplex PCR; TCRdb's copy keeps in-frame clones and lacks some. The table has about 100,000 clones, roughly 90% seen once; the top ten hold 6.5% to 10%. The source material was peripheral blood, sampled 28 days after the second AZD1222 dose. The receptors here all came from an adult who received the AZD1222 COVID-19 vaccine.

The chain carries TRBV28 and TRBJ1-4; the D is unclear. Germline V CDR1 and CDR2: MDHEN, SYDVKM. CDR3 length equals 15 residues. Trimming removed 7 bases at V and 0 bases at J, with 12 bases between. The CDR3 protein is CASNFGSATNEKLFF. DNA of the CDR3: TGTGCCAGCAATTTTGGGTCTGCAACTAATGAAAAACTGTTTTTT.

The gene calls are TRBV28 and TRBJ2-5; D is uncertain. Trimming took off 6 bases at V and 2 bases at J, with 16 bases between the two ends. The germline V gene has CDR1 MDHEN and CDR2 SYDVKM. This CDR3 is built from 15 residues. The CDR3 DNA reads TGTGCCAGCAGCCCCCCTAGGCTAGGGCAAGAGACCCAGTACTTC. This encodes CASSPPRLGQETQYF.